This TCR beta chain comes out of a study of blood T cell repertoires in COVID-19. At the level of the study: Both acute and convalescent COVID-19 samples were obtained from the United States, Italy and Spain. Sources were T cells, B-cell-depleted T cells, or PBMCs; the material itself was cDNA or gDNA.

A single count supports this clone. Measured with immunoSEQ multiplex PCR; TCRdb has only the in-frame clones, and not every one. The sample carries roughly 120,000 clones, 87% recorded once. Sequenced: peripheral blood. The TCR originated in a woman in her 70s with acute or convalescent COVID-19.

The CDR3 DNA is TGTGCCAGCAGCTCCTGGGACAGGGGAAATCAGCCCCAGCATTTT. This translates into CASSSWDRGNQPQHF. This rearrangement joins TRBV5-8 to TRBJ1-5, with 10 bases fitting TRBD1. The V and J ends lost 3 bases and 4 bases, in that order; junction bases with no gene match: 4. This CDR3 region has 15 residues. Germline CDR1 SGHTS, CDR2 YDEGEE.